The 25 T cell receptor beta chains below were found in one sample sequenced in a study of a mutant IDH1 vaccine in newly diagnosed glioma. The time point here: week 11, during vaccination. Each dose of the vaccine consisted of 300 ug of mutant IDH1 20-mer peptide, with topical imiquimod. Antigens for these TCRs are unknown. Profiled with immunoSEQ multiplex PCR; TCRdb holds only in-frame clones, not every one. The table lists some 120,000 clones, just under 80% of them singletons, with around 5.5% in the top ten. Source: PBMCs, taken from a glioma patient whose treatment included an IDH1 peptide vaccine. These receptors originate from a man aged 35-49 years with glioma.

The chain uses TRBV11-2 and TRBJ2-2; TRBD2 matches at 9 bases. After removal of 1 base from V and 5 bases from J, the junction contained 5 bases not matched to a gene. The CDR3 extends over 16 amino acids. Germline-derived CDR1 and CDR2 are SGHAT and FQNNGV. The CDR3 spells CASSLGKLAGTGELFF. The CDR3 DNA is TGTGCCAGCAGCTTAGGAAAGCTAGCGGGGACCGGGGAGCTGTTTTTT.

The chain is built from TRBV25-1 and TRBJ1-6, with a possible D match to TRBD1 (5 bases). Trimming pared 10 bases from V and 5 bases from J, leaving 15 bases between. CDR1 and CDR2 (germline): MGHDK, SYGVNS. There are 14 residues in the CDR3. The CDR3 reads CATTRGLNNSPLHF. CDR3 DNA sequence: TGTGCCACCACACGGGGGTTAAATAATTCACCCCTCCACTTT.

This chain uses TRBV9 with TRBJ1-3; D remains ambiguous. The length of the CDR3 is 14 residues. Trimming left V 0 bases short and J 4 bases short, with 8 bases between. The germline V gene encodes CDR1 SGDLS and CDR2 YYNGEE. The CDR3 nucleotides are TGTGCCAGCAGCGTAGGGCCGGTCGGAAACACCATATATTTT. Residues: CASSVGPVGNTIYF.

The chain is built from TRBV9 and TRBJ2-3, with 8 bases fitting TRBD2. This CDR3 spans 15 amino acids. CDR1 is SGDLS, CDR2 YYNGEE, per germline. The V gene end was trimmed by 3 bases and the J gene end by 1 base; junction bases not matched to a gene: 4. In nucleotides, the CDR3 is TGTGCCAGCAGCGCGGGGGGGGCGGGCACAGATACGCAGTATTTT. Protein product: CASSAGGAGTDTQYF.

The CDR3 is CASSFGGGSGNTIYF. The CDR3 bases are TGTGCCAGCAGTTTTGGCGGTGGGTCTGGAAACACCATATATTTT. This chain uses TRBV27 with TRBJ1-3; no clear D. This CDR3 region has 15 residues. Germline assignment: CDR1 MNHEY and CDR2 SMNVEV (reference sequence). With 3 bases removed from V and 1 base from J, the gap between germline ends came to 10 bases.

CDR3 nucleotides: TGTGCCAGCTCTCGCACTAGCGCCCATGAGCAGTTCTTC. Translated, it gives CASSRTSAHEQFF. The V call is TRBV18, the J call TRBJ2-1; 7 bases agree with TRBD2. CDR1 is KGHSH and CDR2 is LQKENI in the germline V gene. This CDR3 is built from 13 residues. The V segment lost 6 bases and the J segment 8 bases; nucleotides outside the gene matches: 7. Supplemented by reference TRBV18 and TRBJ2-1, the full variable domain reads NAGVMQNPRHLVRRRGQEARLRCSPMKGHSHVYWYRQLPEEGLKFMVYLQKENIIDESGMPKERFSAEFPKEGPSILRIQQVVRGDSAAYFCASSRTSAHEQFFGPGTRLTVL.

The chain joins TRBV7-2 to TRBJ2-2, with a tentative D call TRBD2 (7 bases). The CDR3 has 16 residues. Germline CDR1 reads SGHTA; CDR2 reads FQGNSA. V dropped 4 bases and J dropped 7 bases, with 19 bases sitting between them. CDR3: CASSYTGGRFNGELFF. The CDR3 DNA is TGTGCCAGCAGCTACACCGGGGGGCGCTTTAACGGGGAGCTGTTTTTT. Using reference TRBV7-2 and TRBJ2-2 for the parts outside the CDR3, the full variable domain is GAGVSQSPSNKVTEKGKDVELRCDPISGHTALYWYRQSLGQGLEFLIYFQGNSAPDKSGLPSDRFSAERTGGSVSTLTIQRTQQEDSAVYLCASSYTGGRFNGELFFGEGSRLTVL.

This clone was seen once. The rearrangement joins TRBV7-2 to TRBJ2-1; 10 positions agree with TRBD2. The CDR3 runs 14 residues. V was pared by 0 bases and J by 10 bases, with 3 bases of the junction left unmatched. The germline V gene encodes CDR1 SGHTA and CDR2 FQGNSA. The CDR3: CASSLAAAGGEQFF. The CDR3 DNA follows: TGTGCCAGCAGCTTAGCTGCAGCGGGAGGGGAGCAGTTCTTC. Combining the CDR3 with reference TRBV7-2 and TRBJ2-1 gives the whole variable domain GAGVSQSPSNKVTEKGKDVELRCDPISGHTALYWYRQSLGQGLEFLIYFQGNSAPDKSGLPSDRFSAERTGGSVSTLTIQRTQQEDSAVYLCASSLAAAGGEQFFGPGTRLTVL.

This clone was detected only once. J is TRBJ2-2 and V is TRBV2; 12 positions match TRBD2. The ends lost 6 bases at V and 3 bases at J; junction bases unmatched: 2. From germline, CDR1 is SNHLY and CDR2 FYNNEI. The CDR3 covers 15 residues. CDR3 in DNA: TGTGCCAGCAGGAGGACTAGCGGGGACACCGGGGAGCTGTTTTTT. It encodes CASRRTSGDTGELFF.

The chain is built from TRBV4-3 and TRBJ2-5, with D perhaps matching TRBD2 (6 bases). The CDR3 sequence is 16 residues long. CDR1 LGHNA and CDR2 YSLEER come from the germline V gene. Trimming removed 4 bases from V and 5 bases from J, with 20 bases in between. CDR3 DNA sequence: TGCGCCAGCAGCCCGAAAGGTGGGGGAGGCTCGGAGACCCAGTACTTC. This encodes CASSPKGGGGSETQYF.

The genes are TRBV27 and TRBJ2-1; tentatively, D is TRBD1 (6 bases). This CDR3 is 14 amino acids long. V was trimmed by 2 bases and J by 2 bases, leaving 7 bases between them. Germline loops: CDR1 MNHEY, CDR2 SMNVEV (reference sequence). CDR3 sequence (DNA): TGTGCCAGCAGTTTAAGGACAGCCTACAATGAGCAGTTCTTC. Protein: CASSLRTAYNEQFF.

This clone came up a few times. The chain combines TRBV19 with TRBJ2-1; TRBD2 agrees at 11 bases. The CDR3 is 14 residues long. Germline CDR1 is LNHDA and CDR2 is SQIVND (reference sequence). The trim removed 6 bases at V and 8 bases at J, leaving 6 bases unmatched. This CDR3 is CASSDSGGVYEQFF. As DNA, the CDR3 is TGTGCCAGTAGCGATAGCGGGGGGGTATATGAGCAGTTCTTC. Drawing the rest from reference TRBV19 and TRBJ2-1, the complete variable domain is DGGITQSPKYLFRKEGQNVTLSCEQNLNHDAMYWYRQDPGQGLRLIYYSQIVNDFQKGDIAEGYSVSREKKESFPLTVTSAQKNPTAFYLCASSDSGGVYEQFFGPGTRLTVL.

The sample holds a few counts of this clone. The CDR3, as DNA: TGTGCCAGCAGCTTGGATCCAGGCTCCTACAATGAGCAGTTCTTC. This codes for CASSLDPGSYNEQFF. The chain is built from TRBV5-4 and TRBJ2-1; no clear D. CDR1 is SGHNT, CDR2 YYREEE, per germline (reference sequence). This CDR3 has 15 amino acids. With 0 bases removed from V and 0 bases from J, the gap between germline ends came to 7 bases.

The DNA of the CDR3 is TGTGCCAGCAGTTATGGAGGGGCCGGAAACACCATATATTTT. Its translation: CASSYGGAGNTIYF. The chain joins TRBV6-6 to TRBJ1-3, with TRBD1 as a possible D gene (5 bases). Germline assignment: CDR1 MNHNY and CDR2 SVGAGI (reference sequence). Trimming removed 3 bases at V and 4 bases at J, with 10 bases between. This CDR3 contains 14 residues.

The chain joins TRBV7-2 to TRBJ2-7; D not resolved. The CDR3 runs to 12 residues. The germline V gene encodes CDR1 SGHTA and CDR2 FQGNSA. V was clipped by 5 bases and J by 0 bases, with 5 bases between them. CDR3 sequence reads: CASSHSSYEQYF. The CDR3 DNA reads TGTGCCAGCAGCCATTCCTCCTACGAGCAGTACTTC.

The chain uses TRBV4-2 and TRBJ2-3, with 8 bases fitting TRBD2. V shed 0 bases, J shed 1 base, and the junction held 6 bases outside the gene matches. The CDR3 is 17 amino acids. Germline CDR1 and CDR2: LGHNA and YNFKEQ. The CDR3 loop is CASSQDQQRGRTDTQYF. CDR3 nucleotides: TGTGCCAGCAGCCAAGATCAACAGCGGGGGCGCACAGATACGCAGTATTTT.

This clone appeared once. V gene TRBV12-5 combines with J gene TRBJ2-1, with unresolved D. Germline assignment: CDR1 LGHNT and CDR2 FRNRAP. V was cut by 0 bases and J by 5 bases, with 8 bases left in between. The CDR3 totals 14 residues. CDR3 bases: TGTGCTAGTGGTTTGGTAGCCAGGAACAATGAGCAGTTCTTC. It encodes CASGLVARNNEQFF.

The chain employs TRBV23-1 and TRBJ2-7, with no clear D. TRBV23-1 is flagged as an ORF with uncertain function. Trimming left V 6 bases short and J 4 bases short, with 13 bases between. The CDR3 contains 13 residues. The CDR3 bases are TGCGCCAGCAGACTTATCCAAGTATACGAGCAGTACTTC. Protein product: CASRLIQVYEQYF.

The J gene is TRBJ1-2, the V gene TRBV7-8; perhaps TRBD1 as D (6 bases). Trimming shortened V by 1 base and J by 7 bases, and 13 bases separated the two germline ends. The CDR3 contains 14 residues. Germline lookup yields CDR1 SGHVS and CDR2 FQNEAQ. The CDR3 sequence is CASSLDGGAGGYTF. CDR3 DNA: TGTGCCAGCAGCTTAGATGGGGGGGCAGGTGGCTACACCTTC. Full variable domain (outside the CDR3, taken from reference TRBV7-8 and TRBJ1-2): GAGVSQSPRYKVAKRGQDVALRCDPISGHVSLFWYQQALGQGPEFLTYFQNEAQLDKSGLPSDRFFAERPEGSVSTLKIQRTQQEDSAVYLCASSLDGGAGGYTFGSGTRLTVV.

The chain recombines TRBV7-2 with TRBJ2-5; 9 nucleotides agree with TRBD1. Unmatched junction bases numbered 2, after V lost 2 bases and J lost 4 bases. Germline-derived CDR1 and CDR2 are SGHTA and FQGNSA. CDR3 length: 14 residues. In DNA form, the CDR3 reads TGTGCCAGCAGCTTATCGACAGGGGGAGAGACCCAGTACTTC. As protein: CASSLSTGGETQYF.

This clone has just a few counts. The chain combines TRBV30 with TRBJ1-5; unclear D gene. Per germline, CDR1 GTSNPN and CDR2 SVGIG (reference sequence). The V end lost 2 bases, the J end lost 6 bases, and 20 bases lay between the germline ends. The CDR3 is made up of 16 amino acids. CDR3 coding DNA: TGTGCCTGGAGTAGACTGGGAACAGTTAGAATTCAGCCCCAGCATTTT. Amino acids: CAWSRLGTVRIQPQHF.

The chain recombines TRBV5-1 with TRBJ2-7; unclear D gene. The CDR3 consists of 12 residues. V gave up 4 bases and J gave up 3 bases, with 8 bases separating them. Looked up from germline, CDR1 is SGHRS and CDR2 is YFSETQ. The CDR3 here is CASSPDHYEQYF. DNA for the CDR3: TGCGCCAGCAGCCCCGACCACTACGAGCAGTACTTC.

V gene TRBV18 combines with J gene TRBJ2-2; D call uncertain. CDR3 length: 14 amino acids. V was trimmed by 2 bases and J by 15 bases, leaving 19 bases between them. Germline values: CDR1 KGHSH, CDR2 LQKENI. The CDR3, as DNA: TGTGCCAGCTCACCAGCGCAACCCTGGACCGAGTTGTTTTTT. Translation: CASSPAQPWTELFF.

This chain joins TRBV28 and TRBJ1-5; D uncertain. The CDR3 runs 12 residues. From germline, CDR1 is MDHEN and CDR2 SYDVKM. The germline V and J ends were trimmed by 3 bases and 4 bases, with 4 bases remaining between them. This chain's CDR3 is CASSFINQPQHF. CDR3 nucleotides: TGTGCCAGCAGTTTTATAAATCAGCCCCAGCATTTT.

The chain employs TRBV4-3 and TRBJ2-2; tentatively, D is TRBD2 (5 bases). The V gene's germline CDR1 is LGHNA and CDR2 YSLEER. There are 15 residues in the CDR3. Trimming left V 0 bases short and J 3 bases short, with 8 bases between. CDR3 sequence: CASSQDFGDTGELFF. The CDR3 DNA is TGCGCCAGCAGCCAAGATTTCGGGGACACCGGGGAGCTGTTTTTT.